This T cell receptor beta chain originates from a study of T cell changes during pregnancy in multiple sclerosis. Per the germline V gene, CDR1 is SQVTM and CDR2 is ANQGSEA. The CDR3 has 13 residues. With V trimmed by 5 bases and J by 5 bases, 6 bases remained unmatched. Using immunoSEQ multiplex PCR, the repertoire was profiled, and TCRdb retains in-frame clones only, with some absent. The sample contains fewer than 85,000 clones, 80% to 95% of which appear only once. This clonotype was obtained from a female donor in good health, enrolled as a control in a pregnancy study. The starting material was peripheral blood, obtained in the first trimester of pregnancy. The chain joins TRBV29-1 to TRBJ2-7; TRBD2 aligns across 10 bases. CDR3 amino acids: CSVLLAGTDEQYF. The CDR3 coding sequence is TGCAGCGTTCTACTAGCGGGAACCGACGAGCAGTACTTC.